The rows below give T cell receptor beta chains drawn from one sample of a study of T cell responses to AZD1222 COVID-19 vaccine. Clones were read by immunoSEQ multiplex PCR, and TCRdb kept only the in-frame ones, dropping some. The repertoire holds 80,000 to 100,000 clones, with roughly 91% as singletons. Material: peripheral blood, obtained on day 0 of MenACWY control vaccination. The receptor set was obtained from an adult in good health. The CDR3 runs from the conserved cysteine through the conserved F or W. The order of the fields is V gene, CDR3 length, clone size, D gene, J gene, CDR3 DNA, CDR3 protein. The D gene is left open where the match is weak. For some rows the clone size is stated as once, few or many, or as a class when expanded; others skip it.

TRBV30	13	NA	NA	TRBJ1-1	TGTGCCTGGAGTGTAAGAATGGACACTGAAGCTTTCTTT	CAWSVRMDTEAFF
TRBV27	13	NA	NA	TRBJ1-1	TGTGCCAGCAGTTTCTGGCAGAATGGAGAAGCTTTCTTT	CASSFWQNGEAFF
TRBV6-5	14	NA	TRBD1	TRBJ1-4	TGTGCCACCTCACCTCGACAGGGGTTGGAAAAACTGTTTTTT	CATSPRQGLEKLFF
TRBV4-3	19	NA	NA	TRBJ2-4	TGCGCCAGCAGCCAAGAGGCTCTTGTCCAATATGGGCAGGGCGACATTCAGTACTTC	CASSQEALVQYGQGDIQYF
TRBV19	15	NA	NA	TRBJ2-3	TGTGCCAGTAGTATCGGGGCAGGGACCCCAGATACGCAGTATTTT	CASSIGAGTPDTQYF
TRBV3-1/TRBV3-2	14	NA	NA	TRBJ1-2	TGTGCCAGCAGCCAAGGAGGAGGCAGGAGCGGCTACACCTTC	CASSQGGGRSGYTF
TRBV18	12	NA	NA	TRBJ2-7	TGTGCCAGCTCACCGACTGATTACGAGCAGTACTTC	CASSPTDYEQYF
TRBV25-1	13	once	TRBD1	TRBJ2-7	TGTGCCAGCAGTGTAAAAACAGGGGCCGAGCAGTACTTC	CASSVKTGAEQYF
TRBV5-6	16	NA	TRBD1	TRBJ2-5	TGTGCCAGCAGCTTGGTAGCCCAGGGGGTGGCGGGGACCCAGTACTTC	CASSLVAQGVAGTQYF
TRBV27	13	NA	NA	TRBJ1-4	TGTGCCAGCAGTGCCCACGGCGATGAAAAACTGTTTTTT	CASSAHGDEKLFF
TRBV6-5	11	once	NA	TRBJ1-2	TGTGCCAGCAGTACCCAAGGTGGCTACACCTTC	CASSTQGGYTF
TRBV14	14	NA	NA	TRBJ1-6	TGTGCCAGCAGCCAGTCAGGGAATAATTCACCCCTCCACTTT	CASSQSGNNSPLHF
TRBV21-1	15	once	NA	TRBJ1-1	TGTGCCAGCAGCAAGTTTTTCATGGGGAACACTGAAGCTTTCTTT	CASSKFFMGNTEAFF
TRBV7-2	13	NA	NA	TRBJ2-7	TGTGCCAGCAGCTTAGGGACCCTTCGCGAGCAGTACTTC	CASSLGTLREQYF
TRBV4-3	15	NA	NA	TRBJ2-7	TGCGCCAGCAGCCTTCACCGACTAGGGGGGCACGAGCAGTACTTC	CASSLHRLGGHEQYF
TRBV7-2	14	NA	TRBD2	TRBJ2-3	TGTGCCAGCAGCTTGGGGGGGTTCACAGATACGCAGTATTTT	CASSLGGFTDTQYF
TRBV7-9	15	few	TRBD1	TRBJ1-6	TGTGCCAGCAGCATCGGACAGGGTAGTAATTCACCCCTCCACTTT	CASSIGQGSNSPLHF
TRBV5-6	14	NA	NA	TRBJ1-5	TGTGCCAGCACCTTACGGGGGGGATCTCAGCCCCAGCATTTT	CASTLRGGSQPQHF
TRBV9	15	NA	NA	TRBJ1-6	TGTGCCAGCAGCGTACAGGGGTTATATAATTCACCCCTCCACTTT	CASSVQGLYNSPLHF
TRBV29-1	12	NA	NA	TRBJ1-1	TGCAGCGTTGTTAACATGAACACTGAAGCTTTCTTT	CSVVNMNTEAFF
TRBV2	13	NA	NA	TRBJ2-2	TGTGCCAGCAGTGAAGTATTGACCGGGGAGCTGTTTTTT	CASSEVLTGELFF
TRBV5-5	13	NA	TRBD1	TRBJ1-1	TGTGCCAGCATGGGGGACAGGTACACTGAAGCTTTCTTT	CASMGDRYTEAFF
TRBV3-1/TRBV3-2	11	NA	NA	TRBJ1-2	TGTGCCAGCAGCCTGGAAGGCGGCTACACCTTC	CASSLEGGYTF
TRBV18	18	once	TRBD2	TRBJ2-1	TGTGCCAGCTCACCCTCAGTCCCCGGGACTAGCGTCTATGATGAGCAGTTCTTC	CASSPSVPGTSVYDEQFF
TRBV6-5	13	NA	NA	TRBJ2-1	TGTGCCAGCAGTTACTTTCTGACCAGTGAGCAGTTCTTC	CASSYFLTSEQFF
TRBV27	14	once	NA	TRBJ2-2	TGTGCCAGCAGCAGGCACACGAACACCGGGGAGCTGTTTTTT	CASSRHTNTGELFF
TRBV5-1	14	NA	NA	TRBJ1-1	TGCGCCAGCAGCCATAGGGACGGGGGGTCTGAAGCTTTCTTT	CASSHRDGGSEAFF
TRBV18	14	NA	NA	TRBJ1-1	TGTGCCAGCTCACCCTCGACAGGAGCCGCTGAAGCTTTCTTT	CASSPSTGAAEAFF
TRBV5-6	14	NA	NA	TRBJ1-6	TGTGCCAGCAGCTTCCAGGGTCGTCATTCACCCCTCCACTTT	CASSFQGRHSPLHF
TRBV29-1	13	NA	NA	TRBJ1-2	TGCAGCGTTGAATGGCCTCAGGGCTATGGCTACACCTTC	CSVEWPQGYGYTF
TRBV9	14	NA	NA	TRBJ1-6	TGTGCCAGCAGCGTAGGGGACACCAATTCACCCCTCCACTTT	CASSVGDTNSPLHF
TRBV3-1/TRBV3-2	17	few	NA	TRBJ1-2	TGTGCCAGCAGCCAAGCGAGGGACGCTGGGGGACGGGACGGCTACACCTTC	CASSQARDAGGRDGYTF
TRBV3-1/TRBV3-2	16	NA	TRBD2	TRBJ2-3	TGTGCCAGCAGCCCTAACTTAGCGGGGATGGCAGATACGCAGTATTTT	CASSPNLAGMADTQYF
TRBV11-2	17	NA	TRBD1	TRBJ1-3	TGTGCCAGCAGACACCTACCGGGACAGGGGGCTGGAAACACCATATATTTT	CASRHLPGQGAGNTIYF
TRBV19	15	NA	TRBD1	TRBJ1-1	TGTGCCAGTAGTCCCCCGAAGGGGGCGAACACTGAAGCTTTCTTT	CASSPPKGANTEAFF
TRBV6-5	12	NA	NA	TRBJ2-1	TGTGCCAGCAGCAGTTTACACAATGAGCAGTTCTTC	CASSSLHNEQFF
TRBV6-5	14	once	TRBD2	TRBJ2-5	TGTGCCAGCATGATAGCGGGGGGCTCAGAGACCCAGTACTTC	CASMIAGGSETQYF
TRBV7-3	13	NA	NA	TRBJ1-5	TGTGCCAGCAGCCTAGGGACCAATCAGCCCCAGCATTTT	CASSLGTNQPQHF
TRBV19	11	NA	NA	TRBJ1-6	TGTGCCAGCCGGGGAGAGACACCCCTCCACTTT	CASRGETPLHF
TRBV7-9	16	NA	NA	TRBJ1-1	TGTGCCAGCAGCTTAGGGCGGGGAGAGCTGAACACTGAAGCTTTCTTT	CASSLGRGELNTEAFF
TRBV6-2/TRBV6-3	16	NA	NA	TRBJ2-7	TGTGCCAGCAGTGACGGGTCGGCAGGGGAAAGTCACGAGCAGTACTTC	CASSDGSAGESHEQYF
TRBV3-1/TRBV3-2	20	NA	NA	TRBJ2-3	TGTGCCAGCAGCCAAGAGGGGGCCAGGCGAAGCGCGGGTTTCACAGATACGCAGTATTTT	CASSQEGARRSAGFTDTQYF
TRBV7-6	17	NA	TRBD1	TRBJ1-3	TGTGCCAGCAGCTTAGCGCGGGGGACAGACTCTGGAAACACCATATATTTT	CASSLARGTDSGNTIYF
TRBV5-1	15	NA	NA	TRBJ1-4	TGCGCCAGCAGCCTGGGGGTGACAGATTATGAAAAACTGTTTTTT	CASSLGVTDYEKLFF
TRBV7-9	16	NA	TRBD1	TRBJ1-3	TGTGCCAGCAGCTTAACGGGACAGGCGTTTGGAAACACCATATATTTT	CASSLTGQAFGNTIYF
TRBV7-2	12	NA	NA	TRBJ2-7	TGTGCCAGCAGCTTAGTTCTCTACGAGCAGTACTTC	CASSLVLYEQYF
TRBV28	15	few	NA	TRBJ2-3	TGTGCCAGCAGTTTAAGGAGTGGAGGCGCAGATACGCAGTATTTT	CASSLRSGGADTQYF
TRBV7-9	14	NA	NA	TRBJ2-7	TGTGCCAGCAGCTTACAGGGGGAGGACGCCGAGCAGTACTTC	CASSLQGEDAEQYF
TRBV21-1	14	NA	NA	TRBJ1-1	TGTGCCAGCAGCAAACTCCCCTTGAACACTGAAGCTTTCTTT	CASSKLPLNTEAFF